This TCR beta chain emerged from a study of T cells in localized non-small cell lung cancer. Study-wide results and caveats: Adjacent lung exhibited a median of 57 among the 100 most abundant tumor clones. Higher blood T cell density tracked longer overall survival.

Trimming cost V 0 bases and J 0 bases, with 9 bases left between them. The CDR3 is 16 amino acids. Germline V gene sequence: CDR1 ENHRY, CDR2 SYGVKD. Remarks on this clone: What it binds is unknown.

Profiling relied on immunoSEQ multiplex PCR, and the TCRdb table lists in-frame clones only, not all of them. The table includes approximately 81,000 clones, 70% to 90% detected once. The source of this sequence is a woman between 40 and 69 years old with stage I squamous cell lung carcinoma. The sample was peripheral blood, taken before any cancer treatment. The V and J genes are TRBV10-3 and TRBJ1-5; the D is unclear. The CDR3 sequence: CAISESERFSNQPQHF. CDR3 DNA sequence: TGTGCCATCAGTGAGTCCGAGAGATTTAGCAATCAGCCCCAGCATTTT.